This paragraph covers one T cell receptor (beta chain) sequence. Its matching antigen is unknown. Combining a sample-barcoded 5' primer with a J-beta primer mix, a second PCR ran for about 7 to 12 cycles. Through a template-switch adaptor with 12 random nucleotides, each cDNA molecule received a tag. Via MiXCR, TCRdb re-called the 5' RACE reads, giving one row per CDR3 protein. The data show about 1.8 million distinct CDR3 sequences, with 49% seen just once and over 2% held by the top ten. The sample originates from a study of blood T cells in healthy people across ages. Germline CDR1 and CDR2: MNHEY and SVGEGT. The CDR3 has 17 residues. V lost 7 bases and J 11 bases, leaving 32 bases between the germline ends. Study-wide findings and caveats: Naive T cell percentage showed a strong correlation with TCR beta diversity.

This chain connects TRBV6-2 or TRBV6-3 to TRBJ2-5; D possibly corresponds to TRBD1 (5 bases). The receptor was isolated from a woman aged 40 to 50 in good health. Input material: blood. CDR3 DNA: TGTGCCAGCAAGGGAAGCCCCGGCAGGGTACATTTCAATGAGCAGTACTTC. Amino acids: CASKGSPGRVHFNEQYF.